Listed below are T cell receptor beta chains from one sample, sequenced in a study of cytomegalovirus exposure and HLA in healthy donors. Using immunoSEQ multiplex PCR, the repertoire was profiled, and TCRdb retains in-frame clones only, with some absent. This sample has about 160,000 clones, with approximately 86% found just once. The sequencing input was PBMCs. These receptors all come from a woman aged 18 to 35 in good health and CMV-seronegative. Each CDR3 is given with its conserved first and last residue. Fields, in order: D gene, V gene, clone size, J gene, CDR3 DNA, CDR3 protein. D genes are given only for firm matches. The size field is filled for only some rows; it gives once, few, many or a size class.

TRBD1	TRBV27	-	TRBJ2-5	TGTGCCGGCAGTTTATATGACAGGGGTGAGACCCAGTACTTC	CAGSLYDRGETQYF
TRBD2	TRBV28	-	TRBJ2-7	TGTGCCAGCAGTACAGGACTAGGGGCCTACGAGCAGTACTTC	CASSTGLGAYEQYF
-	TRBV19	-	TRBJ2-7	TGTGCCAGTAGTATAAACAGGGATGCGGACGAGCAGTACTTC	CASSINRDADEQYF
TRBD1	TRBV6-5	-	TRBJ1-1	TGTGCCAGCGGTCGGGAGGGGGCGTCGAACACTGAAGCTTTCTTT	CASGREGASNTEAFF
-	TRBV6-1	once	TRBJ2-1	TGTGCCAGCAGTGGCTTTCCAGACAATGAGCAGTTCTTC	CASSGFPDNEQFF
-	TRBV10-2	-	TRBJ1-1	TGCGCCAGCAGAACAGGGTTCGTGAACACTGAAGCTTTCTTT	CASRTGFVNTEAFF
TRBD1	TRBV6-1	-	TRBJ1-5	TGTGCCAGCAGTGGCAGACAGGGGATGTACCAGCCCCAGCATTTT	CASSGRQGMYQPQHF
TRBD2	TRBV7-2	-	TRBJ2-5	TGTGCCAGCAGCTTAGCTATCTCTAGCGGGGGTGGGCAAGAGACCCAGTACTTC	CASSLAISSGGGQETQYF
TRBD1	TRBV7-9	-	TRBJ1-1	TGTGCCAGCAGCTTAGGACAGGGGTTGGGAGAAGCTTTCTTT	CASSLGQGLGEAFF
-	TRBV5-1	once	TRBJ2-3	TGCGCCAGCAGCTTGGGACAGGAGAGCACAGATACGCAGTATTTT	CASSLGQESTDTQYF
-	TRBV11-2	-	TRBJ1-1	TGTGCCAGCAGCTTTCAGGGGAGCACTGAAGCTTTCTTT	CASSFQGSTEAFF
TRBD2	TRBV6-1	-	TRBJ2-3	TGTGCCAGCAGTGAGATGCCAAATGGGGGGGCAGATACGCAGTATTTT	CASSEMPNGGADTQYF
-	TRBV7-2	-	TRBJ1-2	TGTGCCAGCAGCTTGGGGGGAAGCAGCTATGGCTACACCTTC	CASSLGGSSYGYTF
-	TRBV10-3	once	TRBJ2-1	TGTGCCATCAGTTCCTCCACGGGAGAGCGATACAATGAGCAGTTCTTC	CAISSSTGERYNEQFF
-	TRBV6-5	-	TRBJ2-7	TGTGCCAGCAGTGAAGCGTACATCCAAGAGCAGTACTTC	CASSEAYIQEQYF
TRBD1	TRBV5-1	-	TRBJ2-1	TGCGCCAGCAGCACCCGACAGGGGACGGGAAGGAGGCAGTTCTTC	CASSTRQGTGRRQFF
TRBD1	TRBV7-9	-	TRBJ1-1	TGTGCCAGCAGCGGAGACAGGGATTTGGACACTGAAGCTTTCTTT	CASSGDRDLDTEAFF
-	TRBV7-9	-	TRBJ1-4	TGTGCCAGCACGGGAAATGAAAAACTGTTTTTT	CASTGNEKLFF
TRBD2	TRBV6-1	few	TRBJ2-5	TGTGCCAGCAGTCCTAGCGGGATAGAGACCCAGTACTTC	CASSPSGIETQYF
-	TRBV27	-	TRBJ2-1	TGTGCCAGCAGTCCAAGAGGAAGCAATGAGCAGTTCTTC	CASSPRGSNEQFF
TRBD2	TRBV27	-	TRBJ2-5	TGTGCCAGCCAACTAGCGGGTCACCCACAAGAGACCCAGTACTTC	CASQLAGHPQETQYF
-	TRBV6-1	-	TRBJ1-5	TGTGCCAGCGCTTGGGGGGAAGGGTACCGTCTTGCCCAGCATTTT	CASAWGEGYRLAQHF
-	TRBV7-9	-	TRBJ2-7	TGTGCCAGCAGCTTAGCAGGGGACTACGAGCAGTACTTC	CASSLAGDYEQYF
-	TRBV2	-	TRBJ2-7	TGTGCCAGCAGTAGGGACTCCATCAGCTCCTACGAGCAGTACTTC	CASSRDSISSYEQYF
-	TRBV5-1	-	TRBJ1-1	TGCGCCAGCAGCACTCAGAACACTGAAGCTTTCTTT	CASSTQNTEAFF
-	TRBV9	-	TRBJ2-2	TGTGCCAGCAGCGTCGGGTCAGCGCGGGGGGAGCTGTTTTTT	CASSVGSARGELFF